This entry features one TCR beta chain sequence. Its antigen remains unidentified. As for treatment: 19 received Ad26.COV2.S at low or high dose, single or two shots; about 5 received placebo; per-sample allocation not given. Day 63 after the first injection of vaccine or placebo was the sampling time. Donation was by an adult aged 18-55 years who was in Boston. The data were obtained in a study of Ad26.COV2.S vaccination and SARS-CoV-2 variants. Study background: Once, or twice with 56 days between doses, Ad26.COV2.S was given intramuscularly.

Produced via immunoSEQ multiplex PCR; TCRdb's table is partial and in-frame only. The data hold fewer than 400,000 clones, with roughly nine tenths observed a single time. Whole-study results and caveats: Among vaccine recipients, spike-specific TCR breadth exceeded that of placebo recipients. Researchers reported similar non-spike TCR breadth in vaccine and placebo recipients.

Germline CDR1 SNHLY, CDR2 FYNNEI. V was shortened by 8 bases and J by 1 base, with 13 bases between the two germline ends. CDR3 length equals 14 residues. The source was peripheral blood, collected in a trial of Ad26.COV2.S vaccine versus placebo. The chain combines TRBV2 with TRBJ2-3, with a tentative D call TRBD2 (6 bases). The clonotype comes from a person aged 18 to 65 who received the Ad26.COV2.S COVID-19 vaccine or a placebo. The CDR3 coding sequence is TGTGCCAGCCAGTCCTGGGGGGGCACAGATACGCAGTATTTT. Encoded protein: CASQSWGGTDTQYF.